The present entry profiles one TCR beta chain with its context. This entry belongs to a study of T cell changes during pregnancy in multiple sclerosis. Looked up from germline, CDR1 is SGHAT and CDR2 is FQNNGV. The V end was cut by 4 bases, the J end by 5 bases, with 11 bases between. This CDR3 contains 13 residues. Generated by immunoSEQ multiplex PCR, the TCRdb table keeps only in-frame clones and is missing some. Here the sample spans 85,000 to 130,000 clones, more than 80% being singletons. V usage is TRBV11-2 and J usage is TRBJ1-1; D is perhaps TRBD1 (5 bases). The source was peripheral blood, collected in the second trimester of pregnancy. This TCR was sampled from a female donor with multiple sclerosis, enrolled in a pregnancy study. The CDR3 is CASSSGLGTEAFF. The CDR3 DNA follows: TGTGCCAGCAGCTCAGGGTTGGGGACTGAAGCTTTCTTT.